Shown below are 24 T cell receptor beta chains from a single sample sequenced in a study of cytomegalovirus exposure and HLA in healthy donors. A multiplex PCR was run with 60 Vbeta primers and 13 Jbeta primers. Clones were read by immunoSEQ multiplex PCR, and TCRdb kept only the in-frame ones, dropping some. The table shows some 150,000 clones, with almost 85% occurring only once. Sequencing input: PBMCs. The receptors were sampled from a man younger than 45 in good health and CMV-seropositive.

The V and J genes are TRBV5-1 and TRBJ2-7, with 9 bases matching TRBD2. J gave up 2 bases and V 3 bases, and 6 bases lay outside the gene matches. CDR1 and CDR2 from the germline V gene are SGHRS and YFSETQ. This CDR3 is built from 15 residues. CDR3 DNA: TGCGCCAGCAGCTCCAGCGGGAGGAATACCTACGAGCAGTACTTC. Protein sequence: CASSSSGRNTYEQYF.

This chain joins TRBV5-6 and TRBJ1-1; D is unresolved. The CDR3 consists of 13 residues. The ends were cut back, 0 bases at V and 6 bases at J, with 9 bases in the middle. Germline V gene lookup returns CDR1 SGHDT and CDR2 YYEEEE. The CDR3: CASSLGPLPEAFF. The CDR3, as DNA: TGTGCCAGCAGCTTGGGTCCCCTTCCTGAAGCTTTCTTT.

This sequence joins TRBV4-2 and TRBJ1-4, with 8 bases aligning to TRBD1. The length of the CDR3 is 15 residues. CDR1 and CDR2 from the germline V gene are LGHNA and YNFKEQ. The V and J ends lost 4 bases and 8 bases, in that order; junction bases with no gene match: 9. CDR3 coding DNA: TGTGCCAGCAGCCGAGAACAGGGGGAGGGCGAAAAACTGTTTTTT. Its translation: CASSREQGEGEKLFF.

This chain links TRBV4-2 with TRBJ2-3; TRBD2 agrees at 12 bases. The junction had 6 bases not matched to a gene; V was cut back by 5 bases and J by 6 bases. The germline gives CDR1 LGHNA, CDR2 YNFKEQ. The CDR3 covers 15 residues. The CDR3 here is CASSATSGSSDTQYF. The CDR3 nucleotides read TGTGCCAGCAGCGCGACTAGCGGGAGTTCCGATACGCAGTATTTT.

V usage is TRBV27 and J usage is TRBJ2-7, with TRBD1 identical over 9 bases. V trimming: 5 bases; J trimming: 2 bases; junction bases outside the gene matches: 10. CDR1 MNHEY and CDR2 SMNVEV come from the germline V gene (reference sequence). The CDR3 is made up of 16 amino acids. CDR3 sequence (DNA): TGTGCCAGCAGTCCACTACCGGGACAGGGTACCTACGAGCAGTACTTC. The encoded protein is CASSPLPGQGTYEQYF.

This clone was observed a handful of times. The V call is TRBV29-1, the J call TRBJ1-1; D remains unclear. The V gene's germline CDR1 is SQVTM and CDR2 ANQGSEA. This CDR3 spans 13 amino acids. The CDR3 here is CSAREDPNTEAFF. CDR3 DNA: TGCAGTGCGAGGGAAGACCCGAACACTGAAGCTTTCTTT.

This clone has more than one count but fewer than ten. V gene TRBV4-3 combines with J gene TRBJ1-4; D call uncertain. The V and J ends lost 0 bases and 6 bases respectively, with 2 bases between them. The CDR3 runs to 12 residues. Germline V CDR1 and CDR2: LGHNA, YSLEER. CDR3 in DNA: TGCGCCAGCAGCCAAGACTATGAAAAACTGTTTTTT. Amino acid sequence: CASSQDYEKLFF.

The chain couples TRBV4-1 to TRBJ2-7; TRBD1 matches at 8 bases. Germline V CDR1 and CDR2: MGHRA, YSYEKL. V shed 1 base, J shed 3 bases, and the junction held 14 bases outside the gene matches. The CDR3 runs to 18 residues. CDR3 in amino acids: CASSQGALRGTGIYEQYF. The CDR3 DNA reads as TGCGCCAGCAGCCAAGGGGCCCTACGAGGGACAGGTATCTACGAGCAGTACTTC.

V and J are TRBV27 and TRBJ2-1; 9 nucleotides agree with TRBD2. Germline V gene lookup returns CDR1 MNHEY and CDR2 SMNVEV (reference sequence). CDR3 length: 17 amino acids. With V trimmed by 4 bases and J by 5 bases, 12 bases remained unmatched. In nucleotides, the CDR3 is TGTGCCAGCAGTTCCCACTTAGCGGGAGTGGCCAACAATGAGCAGTTCTTC. It is translated as CASSSHLAGVANNEQFF.

This sequence joins TRBV7-9 and TRBJ2-1; no reliable D call. Trimming took 5 bases from V and 10 from J, leaving 15 bases between them. Germline CDR1 is SEHNR and CDR2 is FQNEAQ (reference sequence). The CDR3 totals 13 residues. Here the CDR3 reads CASSPPLSPEQFF. Here the CDR3 DNA reads TGTGCCAGCAGCCCCCCCCTATCTCCAGAGCAGTTCTTC.

The chain combines TRBV19 with TRBJ2-1; no clear D. V was shortened by 5 bases and J by 2 bases, with 16 bases between the two germline ends. CDR3 size: 16 residues. The germline gives CDR1 LNHDA, CDR2 SQIVND (reference sequence). The CDR3: CASSADVGLAYNEQFF. The CDR3 region has the DNA TGTGCCAGTAGTGCCGACGTCGGTCTAGCCTACAATGAGCAGTTCTTC.

The chain employs TRBV15 and TRBJ1-2, with TRBD1 identical over 8 bases. CDR1 and CDR2 (germline): LNHNV, YYDKDF (reference sequence). The CDR3 has 13 residues. The V segment lost 2 bases and the J segment 5 bases; nucleotides outside the gene matches: 1. DNA of the CDR3: TGTGCCACCAGCAGAAGGACAGGGTATGGCTACACCTTC. Translated: CATSRRTGYGYTF.

The rearrangement joins TRBV5-4 to TRBJ2-7; D perhaps matches TRBD1 (6 bases). The ends were cut back, 4 bases at V and 1 base at J, with 12 bases in the middle. The CDR3 consists of 14 residues. Germline V gene lookup returns CDR1 SGHNT and CDR2 YYREEE (reference sequence). The CDR3 reads CASSNRDISYEQYF. The CDR3 bases are TGTGCCAGCAGCAACCGGGACATTTCCTACGAGCAGTACTTC.

The chain carries TRBV27 and TRBJ2-5; 7 bases align to TRBD2. Germline CDR1 and CDR2: MNHEY and SMNVEV (reference sequence). V shed 7 bases and J 13 bases; nucleotides not matched to a gene: 15. The length of the CDR3 is 13 residues. DNA for the CDR3: TGTGCCAGCACCCTTCCGCGGGGGTTACTTTGGTACTTC. Protein product: CASTLPRGLLWYF.

The gene calls are TRBV27 and TRBJ1-1; no clear D. Germline CDR1 and CDR2: MNHEY and SMNVEV (reference sequence). CDR3 length: 14 amino acids. Trimming removed 8 bases from V and 5 bases from J, with 18 bases in between. CDR3 nucleotides: TGTGCCAGCTCTTTTAGTGGCAGCGGGACTGAAGCTTTCTTT. Translation gives CASSFSGSGTEAFF.

The chain joins TRBV12-5 to TRBJ1-5; unclear D gene. Germline V gene lookup returns CDR1 LGHNT and CDR2 FRNRAP. The CDR3 loop spans 16 amino acids. Trimming pared 6 bases from V and 9 bases from J, leaving 24 bases between. CDR3 in amino acids: CASGPLDTSNDPPQHF. In nucleotides, the CDR3 is TGTGCTAGTGGCCCTCTCGACACCTCGAACGATCCGCCCCAGCATTTT.

The chain employs TRBV7-2 and TRBJ1-6; 12 positions match TRBD1. Trimming cost V 3 bases and J 10 bases; bases outside gene matches: 4. This CDR3 is built from 15 residues. Germline CDR1 is SGHTA and CDR2 is FQGNSA. The CDR3 protein is CASSFGTGGFSPLHF. The CDR3 region has the DNA TGTGCCAGCAGCTTTGGGACAGGGGGCTTCTCACCCCTCCACTTT. The variable domain in full, with the rest retrieved from reference TRBV7-2 and TRBJ1-6, is GAGVSQSPSNKVTEKGKDVELRCDPISGHTALYWYRQSLGQGLEFLIYFQGNSAPDKSGLPSDRFSAERTGGSVSTLTIQRTQQEDSAVYLCASSFGTGGFSPLHFGNGTRLTVT.

This chain connects TRBV27 to TRBJ2-1; 7 bases agree with TRBD1. CDR3 length: 14 amino acids. V shed 6 bases, J shed 6 bases, and the junction held 8 bases outside the gene matches. From germline, CDR1 is MNHEY and CDR2 SMNVEV (reference sequence). The CDR3 here is CASRAFGDSNEQFF. CDR3 nucleotides: TGTGCCAGCAGGGCTTTCGGGGACAGCAATGAGCAGTTCTTC.

This rearrangement joins TRBV27 to TRBJ2-5; TRBD2 matches at 8 bases. V shed 3 bases and J 3 bases; nucleotides not matched to a gene: 9. The germline V gene has CDR1 MNHEY and CDR2 SMNVEV (reference sequence). The CDR3 sequence is 16 residues long. This chain's CDR3 is CASSFGGGLAEETQYF. The CDR3, as DNA: TGTGCCAGCAGTTTTGGGGGAGGACTAGCTGAAGAGACCCAGTACTTC.

This clone was detected only once. V and J are TRBV27 and TRBJ1-1; D might be TRBD1 (6 bases). This CDR3 has 13 amino acids. V was trimmed by 6 bases and J by 4 bases, leaving 12 bases between them. Germline values: CDR1 MNHEY, CDR2 SMNVEV (reference sequence). The CDR3 is CASRFQGLTEAFF. The CDR3 DNA sequence: TGTGCCAGCAGATTTCAGGGGCTCACTGAAGCTTTCTTT.

This clone was observed once. The gene calls are TRBV2 and TRBJ1-2, with D uncertain. V was pared by 7 bases and J by 4 bases, with 10 bases between. The CDR3 has 12 residues. CDR1 and CDR2 (germline): SNHLY, FYNNEI. CDR3 amino acids: CASTWGGYGYTF. In nucleotides, the CDR3 is TGTGCCAGCACCTGGGGAGGCTATGGCTACACCTTC.

This clone was seen a handful of times. This chain links TRBV19 with TRBJ2-6, with TRBD1 matching 11 bases. CDR1 LNHDA and CDR2 SQIVND come from the germline V gene (reference sequence). V lost 6 bases, J lost 4 bases, and 8 bases stayed unmatched. The CDR3 totals 17 residues. The DNA of the CDR3 is TGTGCCAGTAGGTCGGACAGGGGGCTTGACGGGGCCAACGTCCTGACTTTC. It translates to CASRSDRGLDGANVLTF.

As DNA, the CDR3 is TGTGCCAGCAGCAGGGTACCTATGACTGAAGCTTTCTTT. Translation: CASSRVPMTEAFF. The rearrangement links TRBV6-5 to TRBJ1-1; a weak D match, TRBD1 (5 bases). Germline CDR1 and CDR2: MNHEY and SVGAGI. The CDR3 consists of 13 residues. The V and J ends lost 6 bases and 5 bases respectively, with 13 bases between them.

The J gene is TRBJ2-7, the V gene TRBV7-2, with 10 bases that match TRBD1. Germline V gives CDR1 SGHTA, CDR2 FQGNSA. The J segment lost 4 bases and the V segment lost 3 bases, leaving 3 bases of the junction unmatched. There are 14 residues in the CDR3. The CDR3 nucleotides are TGTGCCAGCAGCTTTCTGGGACAGGGGTACGAGCAGTACTTC. This translates into CASSFLGQGYEQYF.